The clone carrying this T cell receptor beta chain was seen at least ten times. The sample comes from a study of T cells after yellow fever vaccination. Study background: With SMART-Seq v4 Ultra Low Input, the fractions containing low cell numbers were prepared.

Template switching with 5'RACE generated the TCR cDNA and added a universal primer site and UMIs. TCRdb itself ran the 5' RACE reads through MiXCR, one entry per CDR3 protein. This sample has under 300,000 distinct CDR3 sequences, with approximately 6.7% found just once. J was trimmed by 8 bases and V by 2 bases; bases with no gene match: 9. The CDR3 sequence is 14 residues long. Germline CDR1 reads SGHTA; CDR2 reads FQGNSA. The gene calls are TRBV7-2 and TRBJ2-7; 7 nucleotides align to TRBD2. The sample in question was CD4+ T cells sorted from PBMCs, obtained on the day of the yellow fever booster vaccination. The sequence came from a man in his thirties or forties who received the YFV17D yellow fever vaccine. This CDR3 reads CASSLSSGSPKQYF. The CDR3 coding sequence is TGTGCCAGCAGCTTATCTAGCGGATCTCCGAAGCAGTACTTC.